This T cell receptor beta chain was obtained from a study of blood T cells in healthy people across ages. Findings of the study overall: The study found more naive CD4+ cells and higher diversity in long-lived than aged donors.

This clonotype was recorded a few times. Its antigen is still unknown. Extractions gave at least 6 micrograms of total RNA per sample. Primed by a sample-barcoded 5' primer and a J-beta primer mix, a second PCR proceeded for about 6 to 12 cycles. Per-sample output comprised a minimum of 2.5 million paired-end reads containing CDR3. Via MiXCR, TCRdb re-called the 5' RACE reads, giving one row per CDR3 protein. Here the sample spans over 600,000 distinct CDR3 sequences, 46% being singletons. Per the germline V gene, CDR1 is LGHNA and CDR2 is YNFKEQ. Trimming stripped 1 base from V and 1 base from J, with 8 bases between. This CDR3 has 15 amino acids.

This sequence joins TRBV4-2 and TRBJ2-4, with D perhaps TRBD1 (5 bases). Sequencing was performed on blood. The clonotype comes from an elderly man in good health. CDR3 sequence reads: CASSQAPGAKNIQYF. The CDR3 coding sequence is TGTGCCAGCAGCCAAGCCCCAGGGGCCAAAAACATTCAGTACTTC.